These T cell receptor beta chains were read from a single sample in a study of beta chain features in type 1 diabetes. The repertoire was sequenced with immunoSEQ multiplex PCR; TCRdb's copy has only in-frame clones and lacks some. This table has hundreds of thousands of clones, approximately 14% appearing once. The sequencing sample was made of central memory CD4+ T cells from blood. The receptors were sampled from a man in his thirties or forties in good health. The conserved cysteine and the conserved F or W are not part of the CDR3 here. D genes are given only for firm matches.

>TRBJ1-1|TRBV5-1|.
ASNEPTALNTEAF
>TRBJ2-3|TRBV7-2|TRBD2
ASSLGVAGYTQY
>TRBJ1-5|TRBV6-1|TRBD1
ASTGTGAIGPQH
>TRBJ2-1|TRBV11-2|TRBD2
ASSSANRLAGASYNEQF
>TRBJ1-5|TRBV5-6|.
ASSSLGGPSNQPQH
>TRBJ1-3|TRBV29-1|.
SVVPGSGNTIY
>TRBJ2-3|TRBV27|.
ASSTGYRAQY
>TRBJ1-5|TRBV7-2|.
ASSFRSGKNQPQH
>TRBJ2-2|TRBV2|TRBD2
ASSGSGSNTGELF
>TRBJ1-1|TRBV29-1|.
SVEDQIRIAKAF
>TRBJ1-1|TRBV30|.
AWSVLGSREGEAF
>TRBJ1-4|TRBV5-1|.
ASSLGLSGAGKGKEKLF
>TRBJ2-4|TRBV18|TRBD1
ASSPPNRGFTKNIQY
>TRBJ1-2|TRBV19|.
ASSIEEGYT
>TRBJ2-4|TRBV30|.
AWSVAPLLAKNIQY
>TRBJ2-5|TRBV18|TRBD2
ASSLTGGQETQY
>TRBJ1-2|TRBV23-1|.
ASSQPPAACHGYT
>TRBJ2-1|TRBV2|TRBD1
ASRPGQGTYNEQF
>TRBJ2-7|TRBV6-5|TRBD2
ASREGLAGDEQY
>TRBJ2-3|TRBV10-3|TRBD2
ASSKPAGAPDTQY
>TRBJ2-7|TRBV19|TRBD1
ASSNRGRAGYEQY
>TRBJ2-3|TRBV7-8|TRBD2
ASSNQRGDWGTDTQY